Presented here are 13 T cell receptor beta chains from one specimen sequenced in a study of blood T cell repertoires in COVID-19. Sequencing was performed with immunoSEQ multiplex PCR; in TCRdb, only in-frame clones are kept and a portion is missing. Among around 150,000 clones, about nine tenths were seen once, and the ten largest hold roughly 4.5%. The specimen sequenced was peripheral blood. Source of these receptors: a woman aged 55-75 years with active or convalescent COVID-19.

A few counts support this clone. The DNA for the CDR3 is TGTGCCAGCAGCCAAGAGGACAGATATAGCTCTGGAAACACCATATATTTT. Translation: CASSQEDRYSSGNTIYF. J is TRBJ1-3 and V is TRBV14, with D maybe TRBD1 (6 bases). The CDR3 sequence is 17 residues long. In germline, CDR1 is SGHDN, CDR2 FVKESK. The ends were cut back, 0 bases at V and 0 bases at J, with 12 bases in the middle.

The chain uses TRBV12-5 and TRBJ2-3, with 7 bases identical to TRBD2. The CDR3 loop spans 16 amino acids. Trimming at V came to 1 base and at J to 2 bases, leaving 6 bases not matched to a gene. Germline-derived CDR1 and CDR2 are LGHNT and FRNRAP. Here the CDR3 DNA reads TGTGCTAGTGGTTTGGGTACTAGCGCCAACACAGATACGCAGTATTTT. Amino acid sequence: CASGLGTSANTDTQYF.

The chain is built from TRBV5-5 and TRBJ1-3; the match to TRBD1 covers 10 bases. This CDR3 region has 18 residues. Germline V gene lookup returns CDR1 SGHKS and CDR2 YYEKEE (reference sequence). The V and J ends lost 2 bases and 3 bases, in that order; junction bases with no gene match: 11. The CDR3 spells CASSLSGTGAIYGNTIYF. CDR3 DNA sequence: TGTGCCAGCAGCTTATCTGGGACAGGGGCTATATATGGAAACACCATATATTTT. The entire variable domain, with the rest obtained from reference TRBV5-5 and TRBJ1-3, is as follows: DAGVTQSPTHLIKTRGQQVTLRCSPISGHKSVSWYQQVLGQGPQFIFQYYEKEERGRGNFPDRFSARQFPNYSSELNVNALLLGDSALYLCASSLSGTGAIYGNTIYFGEGSWLTVV.

The chain recombines TRBV19 with TRBJ1-3; no definite D call. The CDR3 consists of 14 residues. Germline V lookup: CDR1 LNHDA, CDR2 SQIVND (reference sequence). V was clipped by 3 bases and J by 3 bases, with 9 bases between them. The CDR3 region is CASSIPVVGNTIYF. In DNA form, the CDR3 reads TGTGCCAGTAGTATCCCGGTAGTTGGAAACACCATATATTTT.

The chain recombines TRBV6-6 with TRBJ2-7, with TRBD1 as a possible D gene (6 bases). V lost 4 bases, J lost 4 bases, and 8 bases lay in between. Germline V lookup: CDR1 MNHNY, CDR2 SVGAGI (reference sequence). The CDR3 runs 12 residues. CDR3 sequence: CASSFTGYEQYF. CDR3 in DNA: TGTGCCAGCAGTTTCACAGGGTACGAGCAGTACTTC.

Comment on this clone: One end of the junction is discordant with germline, which a read error may explain. This rearrangement joins TRBV12-3 or TRBV12-4 to TRBJ2-7, with 9 bases fitting TRBD2. This CDR3 is 12 amino acids long. The CDR3 DNA sequence: TGTGCCAGCAGCGGTGGGACTAGCTCTCCGTCCTTC. This encodes CASSGGTSSPSF.

The CDR3 reads CASSSGQGGDTGTF. In nucleotides, the CDR3 is TGCGCCAGCAGCTCTGGACAGGGCGGCGATACTGGGACCTTC. The chain has TRBV5-1 and TRBJ1-2, with 8 bases aligning to TRBD1. Losses at the gene ends were 3 bases for V and 14 bases for J; bases not matched to a gene: 15. The germline V gene has CDR1 SGHRS and CDR2 YFSETQ. CDR3 length equals 14 residues.

V is TRBV5-4 and J is TRBJ2-1; unclear D gene. V lost 1 base and J 6 bases, leaving 5 bases between the germline ends. The CDR3 is 12 amino acids. Germline values: CDR1 SGHNT, CDR2 YYREEE (reference sequence). DNA of the CDR3: TGTGCCAGCAGCTTGTCGCGCAATGAGCAGTTCTTC. Its translation is CASSLSRNEQFF.

J is TRBJ1-2 and V is TRBV29-1; tentative D call: TRBD1 (6 bases). CDR1 is SQVTM, CDR2 ANQGSEA, per germline. Trimming stripped 7 bases from V and 2 bases from J, with 8 bases between. The CDR3 contains 11 residues. CDR3 protein: CSADRNYGYTF. DNA of the CDR3: TGCAGCGCGGACAGAAACTATGGCTACACCTTC.

The chain combines TRBV19 with TRBJ2-7; TRBD2 agrees at 7 bases. Germline CDR1 LNHDA, CDR2 SQIVND (reference sequence). This CDR3 region has 15 residues. With V trimmed by 1 base and J by 0 bases, 3 bases remained unmatched. CDR3 bases: TGTGCCAGTAGTATAGGGCTAGCGGCCTCCTACGAGCAGTACTTC. Translated: CASSIGLAASYEQYF. Complete variable domain (other parts from reference TRBV19 and TRBJ2-7): DGGITQSPKYLFRKEGQNVTLSCEQNLNHDAMYWYRQDPGQGLRLIYYSQIVNDFQKGDIAEGYSVSREKKESFPLTVTSAQKNPTAFYLCASSIGLAASYEQYFGPGTRLTVT.

The chain recombines TRBV4-3 with TRBJ2-7; 9 bases map to TRBD2. Germline V CDR1 and CDR2: LGHNA, YSLEER. The CDR3 has 15 amino acids. The ends lost 2 bases at V and 4 bases at J; junction bases unmatched: 6. The CDR3 loop reads CASSQQTSGVYEQYF. CDR3 coding DNA: TGCGCCAGCAGCCAACAGACTAGCGGAGTATACGAGCAGTACTTC.

The chain combines TRBV15 with TRBJ2-7; tentatively, D is TRBD1 (5 bases). Germline values: CDR1 LNHNV, CDR2 YYDKDF (reference sequence). The CDR3 length is 16 residues. The ends were cut back, 3 bases at V and 1 base at J, with 16 bases in the middle. CDR3 loop: CATSSPGQGRSYEQYF. CDR3 DNA: TGTGCCACCAGCAGCCCAGGCCAGGGCCGATCCTACGAGCAGTACTTC.

The CDR3 here is CASGTGGSDTQYF. CDR3 bases: TGTGCCAGCGGGACAGGGGGCTCGGATACGCAGTATTTT. This chain links TRBV19 with TRBJ2-3, with 12 bases identical to TRBD1. Germline CDR1 LNHDA, CDR2 SQIVND (reference sequence). Trimming at V came to 9 bases and at J to 6 bases, leaving 4 bases not matched to a gene. The CDR3 is 13 amino acids.